A selection of T cell receptor beta chains follows, all from one sample in a study of OX40 agonist ivuxolimab in advanced cancers. Using immunoSEQ multiplex PCR, the repertoire was profiled, and TCRdb retains in-frame clones only, with some absent. This sample yields tens of thousands of clones, of which more than 80% are seen a single time; more than 2% belongs to the top ten. This material consisted of CD4+ or CD8+ T cells sorted from blood, taken in a trial of the OX40 agonist ivuxolimab. These receptor sequences come from an adult with an advanced solid tumor such as melanoma, head and neck, liver or kidney cancer. CDR3s include the opening cysteine and the closing phenylalanine or tryptophan. D genes are given only for firm matches. Rows give clone size only sometimes, using once, few, many, or a class for an expanded clone.

d_call,j_call,clone_size,v_call,cdr3_nt,cdr3_aa
NA,TRBJ1-1,NA,TRBV5-1,TGCGCCAGCAGCTCGGGTAGGGGGGCAGCCGAAGCTTTCTTT,CASSSGRGAAEAFF
TRBD1,TRBJ2-7,once,TRBV18,TGTGCCAGCTCACCGCGACAGGGTACCTCGGGTTTAAGCTACGAGCAGTACTTC,CASSPRQGTSGLSYEQYF
NA,TRBJ2-6,once,TRBV7-3,TGTGCCAGCAGCTTAACGGGCGGCAGCTCTGGGGCCAACGTCCTGACTTTC,CASSLTGGSSGANVLTF
NA,TRBJ1-1,once,TRBV25-1,TGTGCCAGCAGTGGGACAAGTGAAGACCAGAACACTGAAGCTTTCTTT,CASSGTSEDQNTEAFF
NA,TRBJ2-6,NA,TRBV7-3,TGTGCCAGCAGCGTAGACAGTCCCGGGGCCAACGTCCTGACTTTC,CASSVDSPGANVLTF
NA,TRBJ1-1,NA,TRBV28,TGTGCCAGCAGTTTTACGGTCCGCGAAGCTTTCTTT,CASSFTVREAFF
NA,TRBJ1-2,NA,TRBV5-5,TGTGCCAGCAGGACAGGAGGCAATCCGGACTATGGCTACACCTTC,CASRTGGNPDYGYTF
NA,TRBJ1-1,NA,TRBV18,TGTGCCAGCTCACCATCAGAAGGACGGGAAACGCAAACTTTCTTT,CASSPSEGRETQTFF
NA,TRBJ2-1,NA,TRBV2,TGTGCCAGCAGTGAACTCGGGGACAATGAGCAGTTCTTC,CASSELGDNEQFF
TRBD1,TRBJ1-2,NA,TRBV2,TGTGCCAGCAGCGAGGACAGGGGATTCTATGGCTACACCTTC,CASSEDRGFYGYTF
TRBD2,TRBJ2-5,once,TRBV18,TGTGCCAGCTCACCTCTAGCGGTGGTTGAGACCCAGTACTTC,CASSPLAVVETQYF
TRBD1,TRBJ1-1,NA,TRBV19,TGTGCCAGTAGTACACAGGGGTATAACACTGAAGCTTTCTTT,CASSTQGYNTEAFF
NA,TRBJ1-3,NA,TRBV28,TGTGCCAGCAGTTTAAGCGGGGGATCTGGAAACACCATATATTTT,CASSLSGGSGNTIYF
NA,TRBJ2-2,NA,TRBV18,TGTGCCAGCTCACCACAGCGAGAAACCGGGGAGCTGTTTTTT,CASSPQRETGELFF
TRBD1,TRBJ1-4,few,TRBV28,TGTGCCAGCAGCCTACAGGGGGCATATGAAAAACTGTTTTTT,CASSLQGAYEKLFF
NA,TRBJ1-1,NA,TRBV15,TGTGCCACCAGCAGAGATGTGGGGCCCACTGAAGCTTTCTTT,CATSRDVGPTEAFF
NA,TRBJ1-3,NA,TRBV7-2,TGTGCCAGCAGCTTAAGGGACAAGGGGGACACCATATATTTT,CASSLRDKGDTIYF
NA,TRBJ2-2,NA,TRBV5-1,TGCGCCAGCAGCCCGCGACTTGACACCGGGGAGCTGTTTTTT,CASSPRLDTGELFF
NA,TRBJ2-5,NA,TRBV27,TGTGCCAGCAGCCTCCTAGGAAGACAAGAGACCCAGTACTTC,CASSLLGRQETQYF
NA,TRBJ1-3,NA,TRBV7-2,TGTGCCAGCAGCCCGAATACCGCTGGAAACACCATATATTTT,CASSPNTAGNTIYF
NA,TRBJ2-7,NA,TRBV27,TGTGCCAGCAGAATGGCATCGACTCCCAACCCACACGAGCAGTACTTC,CASRMASTPNPHEQYF
NA,TRBJ2-3,NA,TRBV11-2,TGTGCCAGCAGCTTAGTACGAGGGGCCGACGTGGATACGCAGTATTTT,CASSLVRGADVDTQYF
NA,TRBJ1-1,NA,TRBV14,TGTGCCAGCAGCCAACCGGGACGAAGTGGTGCAGCTTTCTTT,CASSQPGRSGAAFF
NA,TRBJ1-5,NA,TRBV21-1,TGTGCCAGCAGCAAAGTGGGAGGGAATAGCAATCAGCCCCAGCATTTT,CASSKVGGNSNQPQHF